Listed below are T cell receptor beta chains from one sample, sequenced in a study of blood T cell repertoires in COVID-19. Repertoires were generated with immunoSEQ multiplex PCR, while TCRdb's copy carries only in-frame clones and drops some. This sample has around 180,000 clones; around two thirds occur once, and the top ten carry about 3%. Sequenced input: peripheral blood. The receptors stem from an elderly woman with acute or convalescent COVID-19. Both conserved end residues are part of each CDR3. The D gene is left open where the match is weak. Clone size is given for some rows only: seen once, a few or many times, or a class if the clone is expanded.

TRBJ2-1 TRBV27 TRBD1 NA CASRRQGDEQFF TGTGCCAGCAGACGACAGGGGGATGAGCAGTTCTTC
TRBJ1-5 TRBV6-1 NA few CASSGPRVPLNQPQHF TGTGCCAGCAGTGGGCCCCGGGTTCCCTTGAATCAGCCCCAGCATTTT
TRBJ1-1 TRBV5-1 NA NA CASSFEQGGTEAFF TGCGCCAGCAGCTTTGAACAGGGTGGGACTGAAGCTTTCTTT
TRBJ2-6 TRBV21-1 NA NA CASTRGANVLTF TGTGCCAGCACCCGTGGGGCCAACGTCCTGACTTTC
TRBJ2-7 TRBV10-3 NA NA CAASQATQAEQYF TGTGCCGCCTCCCAAGCGACACAGGCCGAGCAGTACTTC
TRBJ1-6 TRBV3-1/TRBV3-2 TRBD1 NA CASRGQGHSPLHF TGTGCCAGCAGGGGACAGGGCCATTCACCCCTCCACTTT
TRBJ2-5 TRBV19 TRBD2 few CASSTPTSGRETQYF TGTGCCAGTAGTACTCCGACTAGCGGGAGGGAGACCCAGTACTTC
TRBJ2-3 TRBV11-3 NA NA CASSTGRGIEYF TGTGCCAGCAGCACCGGACGGGGAATAGAGTATTTT
TRBJ2-3 TRBV5-8 NA NA CASNPSPGITDTQYF TGTGCCAGCAATCCCTCCCCGGGGATCACAGATACGCAGTATTTT
TRBJ1-6 TRBV11-2 TRBD1 NA CASSLGGTGTNSPLHF TGTGCCAGCAGCTTAGGAGGGACAGGGACTAATTCACCCCTCCACTTT
TRBJ1-1 TRBV19 NA NA CASSMGGLYTEAFF TGTGCCAGTAGTATGGGGGGGCTGTACACTGAAGCTTTCTTT
TRBJ2-5 TRBV5-1 TRBD1 few CASSSTGTGGEETQYF TGCGCCAGCAGCTCCACCGGGACAGGGGGCGAGGAGACCCAGTACTTC
TRBJ2-7 TRBV7-8 TRBD1 NA CATRLRPGTGVDEQYF TGTGCCACCAGATTAAGACCTGGGACAGGGGTGGACGAGCAGTACTTC
TRBJ1-5 TRBV6-2/TRBV6-3 NA NA CASSYADNQPQHF TGTGCCAGCAGTTACGCAGACAATCAGCCCCAGCATTTT
TRBJ2-5 TRBV5-1 NA NA CASSFQTGLQETQYF TGCGCCAGCAGCTTTCAGACAGGCCTCCAAGAGACCCAGTACTTC
TRBJ2-7 TRBV13 TRBD1 NA CASRQQGAYEQYF TGTGCCAGCAGACAACAGGGGGCCTACGAGCAGTACTTC
TRBJ2-3 TRBV9 TRBD1 NA CASSPRGGQGAVDTQYF TGTGCCAGCAGCCCTAGGGGGGGACAGGGGGCTGTAGATACGCAGTATTTT
TRBJ1-2 TRBV28 NA NA CASSSGDYGYTF TGTGCCAGCAGCTCGGGGGACTATGGCTACACCTTC